This T cell receptor beta chain was retrieved from a study of PD-L1 blockade in urothelial cancer. Study-wide context: Patients took up atezolizumab at some point between 2012 and 2014 at 1,200 mg intravenously every 3 weeks. Male sex and bladder-origin urothelial cancer characterized about 85% of the roughly 29 patients. Study patients had been treated with 0 to 3 previous chemotherapy regimens.

Trimming removed 3 bases from V and 6 bases from J; junction bases left unmatched: 11. The germline CDR1 and CDR2 sequences are KGHSH and LQKENI. CDR3 length: 17 amino acids. A total of 1 to 8 samples per patient were collected pretreatment and on-treatment. Sequenced by immunoSEQ multiplex PCR; TCRdb stores in-frame clones only, minus some. The table shows about 52,000 clones, with over 75% occurring only once. This TCR was recovered from a man aged 35 to 55 with urothelial cancer. This chain links TRBV18 with TRBJ2-7; 13 nucleotides agree with TRBD2. The sequencing used PBMCs, collected around atezolizumab (anti-PD-L1) treatment. The CDR3, as DNA: TGTGCCAGCTCACCGATGACAGGGAGACTAGCGGGAGGCGAGCAGTACTTC. This sequence encodes CASSPMTGRLAGGEQYF.